The rows below give T cell receptor beta chains drawn from one sample of a study of T cells expressing NK-cell markers. Reanalyzing the 5' RACE reads, TCRdb keeps one entry per CDR3 protein, without DNA. The record lists under 200,000 distinct CDR3 sequences, of which the ten most abundant hold around a sixth. The sequencing input was blood T cells: a sorted CD56 or NKG2C T cell subset, CD4+ or CD8+ T cells, or bulk PBMC T cells (not recorded which). The source is a woman between 18 and 70 years old in good health. The CDR3 runs from the conserved cysteine through the conserved F or W. Each record gives: V gene, CDR3 length, J gene, CDR3 protein.

>TRBV15|15|TRBJ2-3
CATSRDPQGSDTQYF
>TRBV10-3|13|TRBJ1-5
CAISLRGLDPQHF
>TRBV20-1|14|TRBJ2-3
CSASPSSGTDTQYF
>TRBV5-5|15|TRBJ2-7
CASSPPGLAGEGQYF
>TRBV5-1|15|TRBJ1-5
CASSLEQGGGQPQHF
>TRBV7-8|14|TRBJ2-4
CASSFERTKNIQYF
>TRBV7-2|17|TRBJ2-3
CASSHALAGEGTDTQYF
>TRBV5-1|14|TRBJ2-7
CASSLAQTVHEQYF
>TRBV11-2|16|TRBJ1-2
CASSRDRPSIDYGYTF
>TRBV2|13|TRBJ1-4
CASSVGAMMKLFF
>TRBV6-2/TRBV6-3|13|TRBJ1-6
CASRGQPQSPLHF
>TRBV29-1|14|TRBJ2-5
CSVAIGGVGETQYF
>TRBV25-1|16|TRBJ2-4
CASSAPSVVAKNIQYF
>TRBV7-9|14|TRBJ1-2
CASRSAEGGYGYTF
>TRBV14|16|TRBJ2-3
CASSLSSGFSTDTQYF
>TRBV12-3/TRBV12-4|14|TRBJ1-5
CASIRTGVNQPQHF
>TRBV7-2|16|TRBJ2-5
CASSSIRAQGRETQYF
>TRBV7-2|13|TRBJ2-1
CASSFVKRHEQFF
>TRBV7-3|13|TRBJ1-1
CASSPKGNTEAFF
>TRBV4-1|15|TRBJ1-6
CASSQADRDNSPLHF
>TRBV7-8|16|TRBJ2-7
CASRLTTGQAIYEQYF
>TRBV20-1|15|TRBJ2-3
CSADRTSGRTDTQYF
>TRBV4-1|15|TRBJ2-7
CASSRTPDRRYEQYF
>TRBV20-1|13|TRBJ2-1
CSATLAYPNEQFF
>TRBV7-8|13|TRBJ1-2
CASSDGTQRGYTF
>TRBV7-8|15|TRBJ2-1
CASSSQVGLAGTQFF
>TRBV27|13|TRBJ1-2
CASSPRRGYGYTF
>TRBV25-1|15|TRBJ2-1
CASSNRDRYYNEQFF
>TRBV9|15|TRBJ2-7
CASSVDSSGDYEQYF
>TRBV18|16|TRBJ2-1
CASSPLAGGRDNEQFF
>TRBV30|15|TRBJ2-1
CAWMGGSLPYNEQFF
>TRBV12-3/TRBV12-4|11|TRBJ1-2
CASSSRYGYTF
>TRBV14|13|TRBJ1-2
CASSPGQLGGYTF
>TRBV12-3/TRBV12-4|15|TRBJ2-2
CASSLVSGGTGELFF
>TRBV11-1|15|TRBJ2-1
CASSSTSGRGNEQFF
>TRBV4-1|14|TRBJ2-7
CASSQVGGYYEQYF
>TRBV20-1|13|TRBJ2-2
CSARDTTFGELFF
>TRBV3-1|15|TRBJ2-1
CASSHPPTGAHEQFF
>TRBV20-1|14|TRBJ2-3
CSAMGASPGDTQYF
>TRBV4-2|14|TRBJ2-5
CASSPPERGLTQYF
>TRBV4-1|13|TRBJ1-4
CASSHTSFEKLFF
>TRBV20-1|13|TRBJ2-7
CSATPAGEVEQYF